This T cell receptor (beta chain) was recovered during a study of lymphopenia after photon versus proton radiotherapy. Findings and limits, study-wide: After the lymphocyte nadir, photon-treated repertoires showed oligoclonal expansion, especially of CD8+ Temra cells. Survival link was tested only in deceased patients; proton benefit remains a possibility. Proton therapy kept repertoires fairly stable, unlike photons, which gained effector/memory cells. In patients who died, overall survival fell as post-nadir TCR diversity dropped more.

The data were produced by immunoSEQ multiplex PCR, yet TCRdb's version contains in-frame clones alone and is incomplete. Among approximately 170,000 clones listed, 80% to 90% were seen once. On this clone itself: Its specificity is unknown.

The CDR3 sequence is 13 residues long. Germline CDR1 reads LNHDA; CDR2 reads SQIVND (reference sequence). Unmatched junction bases numbered 6, after V lost 6 bases and J lost 5 bases. The chain recombines TRBV19 with TRBJ2-7; 8 nucleotides align to TRBD2. The sequence derives from a man between 50 and 59 years old with gastric cancer. Specimen: peripheral blood, collected from a patient treated with photon-based radiotherapy. The CDR3: CASRGSGTHEQYF. CDR3 coding DNA: TGTGCCAGTAGGGGTAGCGGGACCCACGAGCAGTACTTC.